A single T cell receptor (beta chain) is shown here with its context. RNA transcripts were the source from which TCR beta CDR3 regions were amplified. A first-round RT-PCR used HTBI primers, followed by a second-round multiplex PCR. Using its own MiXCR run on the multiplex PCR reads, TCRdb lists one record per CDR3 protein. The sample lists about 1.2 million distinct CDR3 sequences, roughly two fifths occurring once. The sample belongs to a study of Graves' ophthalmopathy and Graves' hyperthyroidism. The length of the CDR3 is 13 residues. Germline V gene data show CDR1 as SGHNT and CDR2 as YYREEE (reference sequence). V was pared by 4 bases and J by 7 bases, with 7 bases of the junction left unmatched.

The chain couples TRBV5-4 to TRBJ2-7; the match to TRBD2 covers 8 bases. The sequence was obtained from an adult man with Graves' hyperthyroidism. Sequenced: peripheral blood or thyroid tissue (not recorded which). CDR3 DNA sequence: TGTGCCAGCAGCGCGGGGCCGGGGGGGGAGCAGTACTTC. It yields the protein CASSAGPGGEQYF.